This T cell receptor (beta chain) was sequenced during a study of blood T cell repertoires in COVID-19. Study details: T cells, B-cell-depleted T cells, or PBMCs supplied cDNA or gDNA.

This clone occurred a few times. The CDR3 runs to 14 residues. CDR1 and CDR2 (germline): SEHNR, FQNEAQ (reference sequence). V shed 1 base and J shed 1 base, with 5 bases lying between them. Per the authors' pipeline: Researchers report that nucleated cell counts were estimated from reference gene primer amplification. Sequenced by immunoSEQ multiplex PCR; TCRdb stores in-frame clones only, minus some. V and J calls and clone size are those listed in that table; D and trimming were worked out from the DNA. The sample lists around 23,000 clones; roughly 85% were seen once. The gene calls are TRBV7-9 and TRBJ1-5; D is ambiguous. The sequence was collected from a woman older than 75 with active or convalescent COVID-19. The sequencing sample was made of peripheral blood. The CDR3 sequence: CASSLVGSNQPQHF. The DNA of the CDR3 is TGTGCCAGCAGCTTAGTGGGCAGCAATCAGCCCCAGCATTTT.